These 32 T cell receptor beta chains originate from one sample sequenced in a study of cytomegalovirus exposure and HLA in healthy donors. 13 Jbeta primers and 60 Vbeta primers were used for the PCR. Assay: immunoSEQ multiplex PCR; the TCRdb copy retains only in-frame clones and omits some. The table has roughly 110,000 clones, approximately 70% seen once. The sample comprised PBMCs. The receptor source for this set is a young man in good health and CMV-seropositive.

As DNA, the CDR3 is TGCAGCGTTGAGGGACAGGGGACCTTTTATGGCTACACCTTC. Its protein product is CSVEGQGTFYGYTF. The chain uses TRBV29-1 and TRBJ1-2; TRBD1 agrees at 10 bases. Trimming cost V 3 bases and J 5 bases; bases outside gene matches: 6. Germline values: CDR1 SQVTM, CDR2 ANQGSEA. The CDR3 runs 14 residues.

The J gene is TRBJ1-3, the V gene TRBV5-1; 10 nucleotides line up with TRBD1. CDR1 is SGHRS and CDR2 is YFSETQ in the germline V gene. CDR3 size: 13 residues. The V segment lost 7 bases and the J segment 4 bases; nucleotides outside the gene matches: 2. CDR3 sequence reads: CASVGQGGNTIYF. CDR3 DNA: TGCGCCAGCGTGGGACAGGGGGGAAACACCATATATTTT. Using reference TRBV5-1 and TRBJ1-3 for the parts outside the CDR3, the full variable domain is KAGVTQTPRYLIKTRGQQVTLSCSPISGHRSVSWYQQTPGQGLQFLFEYFSETQRNKGNFPGRFSGRQFSNSRSEMNVSTLELGDSALYLCASVGQGGNTIYFGEGSWLTVV.

The gene calls are TRBV4-3 and TRBJ2-7; 10 nucleotides line up with TRBD1. CDR1 and CDR2 from the germline V gene are LGHNA and YSLEER. V lost 3 bases and J lost 3; bases outside the gene matches: 17. This CDR3 is built from 19 residues. CDR3: CASSHRDRGSLLRNYEQYV. In DNA form, the CDR3 reads TGCGCCAGCAGCCATCGGGACAGGGGTTCCCTCCTTCGGAACTACGAGCAGTACGTC.

This chain uses TRBV5-1 with TRBJ2-5; D is possibly TRBD2 (6 bases). V gave up 4 bases and J gave up 2 bases, with 15 bases separating them. This CDR3 comprises 15 residues. Germline V lookup: CDR1 SGHRS, CDR2 YFSETQ. The DNA for the CDR3 is TGCGCCAGCAGCCGAACTCCGGGACTTCAAGAGACCCAGTACTTC. It encodes CASSRTPGLQETQYF.

A note on this clone: The junction differs from germline at one of its ends, possibly a read error. CDR3 DNA sequence: TGTGCTAGCAGCGTCGACGGACAGATCCAAGAGACCCAGTACTTC. Protein: CASSVDGQIQETQYF. This chain joins TRBV7-7 and TRBJ2-5, with D perhaps matching TRBD1 (6 bases). Germline assignment: CDR1 SSHAT and CDR2 FNYEAQ (reference sequence). The CDR3 extends over 15 amino acids.

The chain recombines TRBV9 with TRBJ2-1; the D gene is possibly TRBD1 (5 bases). Germline V CDR1 and CDR2: SGDLS, YYNGEE. The CDR3 totals 16 residues. V gave up 0 bases and J gave up 8 bases, with 18 bases separating them. For the CDR3, the DNA is TGTGCCAGCAGCGTAGCTTCTTCGACAGTAATGGATGAGCAGTTCTTC. It codes for CASSVASSTVMDEQFF.

The chain combines TRBV5-8 with TRBJ2-3; unclear D gene. V was shortened by 1 base and J by 0 bases, with 3 bases between the two germline ends. Per the germline V gene, CDR1 is SGHTS and CDR2 is YDEGEE. CDR3 length: 13 amino acids. CDR3 region: CASSLRSTDTQYF. CDR3 DNA sequence: TGTGCCAGCAGCTTGCGGAGCACAGATACGCAGTATTTT. The whole variable domain, filled in from reference TRBV5-8 and TRBJ2-3, reads EAGVTQSPTHLIKTRGQQATLRCSPISGHTSVYWYQQALGLGLQFLLWYDEGEERNRGNFPPRFSGRQFPNYSSELNVNALELEDSALYLCASSLRSTDTQYFGPGTRLTVL.

This chain joins TRBV28 and TRBJ1-3; 7 bases are a match to TRBD1. CDR1 is MDHEN and CDR2 is SYDVKM in the germline V gene. J gave up 0 bases and V 3 bases, and 2 bases lay outside the gene matches. The CDR3 runs 15 residues. The CDR3 loop reads CASSFGTASGNTIYF. CDR3 nucleotides: TGTGCCAGCAGTTTCGGGACAGCCTCTGGAAACACCATATATTTT.

The genes are TRBV6-1 and TRBJ2-7; 7 nucleotides agree with TRBD2. Per the germline V gene, CDR1 is MNHNS and CDR2 is SASEGT. V shed 3 bases, J shed 4 bases, and the junction held 3 bases outside the gene matches. The CDR3 covers 13 residues. The CDR3 loop reads CASSEGGEYEQYF. The CDR3 coding sequence is TGTGCCAGCAGTGAGGGGGGGGAGTACGAGCAGTACTTC.

The chain uses TRBV9 and TRBJ2-1; 11 bases match TRBD1. This CDR3 comprises 15 residues. The germline gives CDR1 SGDLS, CDR2 YYNGEE. J gave up 7 bases and V 0 bases, and 3 bases lay outside the gene matches. CDR3 nucleotides: TGTGCCAGCAGCGTAGGGACAGGGGGCATGAATGAGCAGTTCTTC. This gives the protein CASSVGTGGMNEQFF.

The rearrangement uses TRBV6-5 and TRBJ2-7; D call uncertain. This CDR3 is 14 amino acids long. V shed 6 bases and J shed 2 bases, with 14 bases lying between them. Germline lookup yields CDR1 MNHEY and CDR2 SVGAGI. The CDR3 DNA reads as TGTGCCAGCAGAAACCCTATCTCCCCCTACGAGCAGTACTTC. Translated: CASRNPISPYEQYF.

The chain carries TRBV6-1 and TRBJ2-5; 7 bases are shared with TRBD1. The better agreement between TRBJ2-7 and the DNA end casts doubt on the J call. The CDR3 covers 14 residues. Germline CDR1 and CDR2: MNHNS and SASEGT. This CDR3 reads CASSWDSTSYEQYF. The DNA for the CDR3 is TGTGCCAGCAGTTGGGACAGTACCTCCTACGAGCAGTACTTC.

The chain combines TRBV28 with TRBJ2-2; the D gene is possibly TRBD2 (5 bases). Trimming stripped 8 bases from V and 7 bases from J, with 26 bases between. CDR1 is MDHEN, CDR2 SYDVKM, per germline. CDR3 length equals 17 residues. This chain's CDR3 is CASSNPPGLGWVGELFF. In DNA, the CDR3 is TGTGCCAGCTCCAATCCGCCGGGGTTAGGATGGGTCGGGGAGCTGTTTTTT.

This chain joins TRBV27 and TRBJ1-4; D gene uncertain. V dropped 1 base and J dropped 3 bases, with 12 bases sitting between them. Germline V gene sequence: CDR1 MNHEY, CDR2 SMNVEV (reference sequence). The CDR3 length is 16 residues. CDR3 protein: CASSLYSLESNEKLFF. The CDR3 DNA sequence: TGTGCCAGCAGTTTATACAGTTTAGAATCTAATGAAAAACTGTTTTTT.

The chain uses TRBV25-1 and TRBJ2-5; a possible D gene is TRBD1 (6 bases). The CDR3 sequence is 14 residues long. The germline V gene encodes CDR1 MGHDK and CDR2 SYGVNS. V was trimmed by 1 base and J by 6 bases, leaving 12 bases between them. DNA for the CDR3: TGTGCCAGCAGTGAATCAGGGGTCCTGAAGACCCAGTACTTC. Its translation: CASSESGVLKTQYF.

V and J are TRBV5-4 and TRBJ1-1; TRBD1 agrees at 7 bases. V lost 0 bases and J lost 0; bases outside the gene matches: 2. This CDR3 has 15 residues. CDR1 and CDR2 (germline): SGHNT, YYREEE (reference sequence). The CDR3 nucleotides read TGTGCCAGCAGCTTGGGGGGGACAGTGAACACTGAAGCTTTCTTT. As protein: CASSLGGTVNTEAFF. The whole variable domain, remainder taken from reference TRBV5-4 and TRBJ1-1, is ETGVTQSPTHLIKTRGQQVTLRCSSQSGHNTVSWYQQALGQGPQFIFQYYREEENGRGNFPPRFSGLQFPNYSSELNVNALELDDSALYLCASSLGGTVNTEAFFGQGTRLTVV.

The chain combines TRBV29-1 with TRBJ1-2; TRBD1 aligns across 10 bases. V shed 3 bases, J shed 2 bases, and the junction held 9 bases outside the gene matches. The CDR3 is made up of 16 amino acids. The germline gives CDR1 SQVTM, CDR2 ANQGSEA. CDR3 loop: CSVDSTGGALNYGYTF. CDR3 bases: TGCAGCGTTGATTCGACAGGGGGCGCATTAAACTATGGCTACACCTTC.

The V gene is TRBV25-1, the J gene TRBJ2-5; unclear D gene. The germline gives CDR1 MGHDK, CDR2 SYGVNS. The CDR3 totals 14 residues. Trimming removed 2 bases at V and 1 base at J, with 8 bases between. CDR3 loop: CASSELTFQETQYF. CDR3 coding DNA: TGTGCCAGCAGTGAACTGACATTCCAAGAGACCCAGTACTTC.

CDR3 sequence reads: CASSLVRTGANVLTF. The DNA of the CDR3 is TGTGCCAGCAGCTTAGTGAGGACTGGGGCCAACGTCCTGACTTTC. V usage is TRBV11-3 and J usage is TRBJ2-6; D is unclear. Between the trimmed V and J ends, which lost 1 base and 2 bases, there was a span of 6 bases. Germline CDR1 SGHNT, CDR2 YENEEA. This CDR3 spans 15 amino acids.

This clone has more than one count but fewer than ten. The rearrangement joins TRBV15 to TRBJ2-7; TRBD2 agrees at 8 bases. After removal of 0 bases from V and 6 bases from J, the junction contained 19 bases not matched to a gene. This CDR3 region has 19 residues. The V gene's germline CDR1 is LNHNV and CDR2 YYDKDF (reference sequence). The CDR3 region is CATSRDSLRQSGRNGEQYV. The CDR3 bases are TGTGCCACCAGCAGAGACTCCCTCCGACAAAGCGGGAGAAACGGCGAGCAGTACGTC.

Only a few counts were recorded for this clone. The V call is TRBV9, the J call TRBJ2-3, with 7 bases that match TRBD1. CDR1 is SGDLS, CDR2 YYNGEE, per germline. The CDR3 runs to 14 residues. With 0 bases clipped from V and 4 bases from J, the junction kept 2 bases outside the gene matches. DNA for the CDR3: TGTGCCAGCAGCGTAGATCAGGGGGCAGATACGCAGTATTTT. It codes for CASSVDQGADTQYF.

The V gene is TRBV19, the J gene TRBJ2-5; TRBD2 matches 13 bases. The CDR3 has 17 residues. The germline V gene has CDR1 LNHDA and CDR2 SQIVND (reference sequence). The ends lost 4 bases at V and 2 bases at J; junction bases unmatched: 7. As DNA, the CDR3 is TGTGCCAGTAGTAAGGGACTAGCGGGGCCCTCACAAGAGACCCAGTACTTC. This sequence encodes CASSKGLAGPSQETQYF.

V gene TRBV9 combines with J gene TRBJ2-7, with a tentative D call TRBD2 (6 bases). This CDR3 contains 15 residues. The germline V gene encodes CDR1 SGDLS and CDR2 YYNGEE. Trimming left V 0 bases short and J 4 bases short, with 14 bases between. The CDR3 nucleotides are TGTGCCAGCAGCGTAGCGTCTAGCGTACCTTACGAGCAGTACTTC. This encodes CASSVASSVPYEQYF. Full variable domain (outside the CDR3, taken from reference TRBV9 and TRBJ2-7): DSGVTQTPKHLITATGQRVTLRCSPRSGDLSVYWYQQSLDQGLQFLIQYYNGEERAKGNILERFSAQQFPDLHSELNLSSLELGDSALYFCASSVASSVPYEQYFGPGTRLTVT.

The chain employs TRBV5-3 and TRBJ2-7, with 9 bases fitting TRBD2. TRBV5-3 is noted as an ORF with a role that remains uncertain. The ends lost 4 bases at V and 2 bases at J; junction bases unmatched: 4. The CDR3 is 14 residues long. The CDR3 nucleotides read TGTGCCAGAAGCGGGGGACTAGCCCCCTACGAGCAGTACGTC. Amino acid sequence: CARSGGLAPYEQYV.

This chain links TRBV9 with TRBJ2-3, with TRBD2 matching over 7 bases. The CDR3 sequence is 15 residues long. CDR1 and CDR2 (germline): SGDLS, YYNGEE. Germline trimming cut 7 bases from V and 4 bases from J; bases unmatched to any gene: 12. CDR3 in DNA: TGTGCCAGCTCCCGGGGCGGGGGTGTGGCAGATACGCAGTATTTT. Translated, it gives CASSRGGGVADTQYF.

The gene calls are TRBV27 and TRBJ2-1, with D unclear. Germline lookup yields CDR1 MNHEY and CDR2 SMNVEV (reference sequence). V was shortened by 0 bases and J by 6 bases, with 18 bases between the two germline ends. CDR3 size: 17 residues. The CDR3 sequence is CASSLSAGFGLRNEQFF. In DNA, the CDR3 is TGTGCCAGCAGTTTATCGGCAGGTTTTGGCCTACGCAATGAGCAGTTCTTC.

The V call is TRBV6-6, the J call TRBJ2-1; TRBD2 matches at 9 bases. V was clipped by 6 bases and J by 14 bases; unmatched bases: 11. Germline-derived CDR1 and CDR2 are MNHNY and SVGAGI (reference sequence). The CDR3 is made up of 13 amino acids. The CDR3 sequence: CASSRGAGGEKFF. CDR3 nucleotide sequence: TGTGCCAGCAGCCGCGGCGCGGGGGGGGAAAAGTTCTTC.

This chain connects TRBV21-1 to TRBJ2-3; TRBD2, the table's D call, was not compared with the DNA. TRBV21-1 is noted as a pseudogene. The CDR3 spans 18 residues. Here the CDR3 reads CASSDAFQRAGLTDTQYF. The CDR3 region has the DNA TGTGCCAGCAGCGACGCTTTTCAGCGAGCGGGGCTCACAGATACGCAGTATTTT.

This clone was recorded once. This chain links TRBV27 with TRBJ1-1, with D hard to call. Between the trimmed V and J ends, which lost 2 bases and 10 bases, there was a span of 11 bases. CDR3 size: 12 residues. The germline CDR1 and CDR2 sequences are MNHEY and SMNVEV (reference sequence). CDR3 bases: TGTGCCAGCAGTTTAAGTCCCCCGGGAGCTTTCTTT. Encoded protein: CASSLSPPGAFF.

The chain is built from TRBV10-3 and TRBJ2-3; 12 bases fit TRBD1. J lost 2 bases, V lost 6 bases, and 9 bases had no gene match. The CDR3 has 17 residues. From germline, CDR1 is ENHRY and CDR2 SYGVKD. The CDR3 sequence is CAISAPGQGANTDTQYF. CDR3 DNA sequence: TGTGCCATCAGCGCGCCGGGACAGGGGGCGAACACAGATACGCAGTATTTT.

The chain joins TRBV9 to TRBJ1-1; D is possibly TRBD1 (5 bases). Germline CDR1 is SGDLS and CDR2 is YYNGEE. This CDR3 has 14 amino acids. V lost 0 bases and J lost 0, with 6 bases in between. The CDR3 spells CASSVGGVNTEAFF. The CDR3 nucleotides read TGTGCCAGCAGCGTAGGGGGGGTGAACACTGAAGCTTTCTTT. Supplemented by reference TRBV9 and TRBJ1-1, the full variable domain reads DSGVTQTPKHLITATGQRVTLRCSPRSGDLSVYWYQQSLDQGLQFLIQYYNGEERAKGNILERFSAQQFPDLHSELNLSSLELGDSALYFCASSVGGVNTEAFFGQGTRLTVV.

The rearrangement joins TRBV29-1 to TRBJ2-3; TRBD2 matches 13 bases. J gave up 6 bases and V 5 bases, and 11 bases lay outside the gene matches. Germline CDR1 is SQVTM and CDR2 is ANQGSEA. This CDR3 is built from 16 residues. DNA of the CDR3: TGCAGCGTTTACGAAGGGACTAGCGGGGCCGTTGATACGCAGTATTTT. This codes for CSVYEGTSGAVDTQYF.